A selection of T cell receptor beta chains follows, all from one sample in a study of blood T cell repertoires in COVID-19. Measured with immunoSEQ multiplex PCR; TCRdb has only the in-frame clones, and not every one. The profile shows some 200,000 clones, roughly 80% of them singletons. The sequencing sample was made of PBMCs or T cells enriched from blood (not recorded which). These receptor sequences come from a middle-aged woman with acute COVID-19. Each CDR3 is given without its conserved first and last residue. The size entry is marked missing in some rows and otherwise reads once, few, many or a size class.

CDR3,V,J,length,size
ASSPSSTTYNEQF,TRBV7-6,TRBJ2-1,13,.
ATSEQGPDTQY,TRBV24-1,TRBJ2-3,11,.
ASSQERSGRGETQY,TRBV3-1/TRBV3-2,TRBJ2-5,14,.
ASSPEFNQPQH,TRBV18,TRBJ1-5,11,.
AWTNPPPYGYT,TRBV30,TRBJ1-2,11,.
ASSLARGTGFNEKLF,TRBV7-2,TRBJ1-4,15,.
ASSPQGTGRGETQY,TRBV18,TRBJ2-5,14,.
ATSRDTSGFYEQY,TRBV15,TRBJ2-7,13,.
ASSPRWGGSEAF,TRBV6-5,TRBJ1-1,12,.
ASSWTGMNTEAF,TRBV19,TRBJ1-1,12,once
ASSSPGLDSGNTIY,TRBV7-6,TRBJ1-3,14,.
ASSQVTSGRAPVQY,TRBV3-1/TRBV3-2,TRBJ2-3,14,once
ASSLRGLGDYEQY,TRBV3-1/TRBV3-2,TRBJ2-7,13,.
ASSQEAGGLFAQY,TRBV3-1/TRBV3-2,TRBJ2-3,13,.
SASKGLAEETQY,TRBV20-1,TRBJ2-5,12,.
ASSVTSGSADTQY,TRBV19,TRBJ2-3,13,.
ASSMFPSVAGSYNEQF,TRBV27,TRBJ2-1,16,few
ASSSSTSGGTQETQY,TRBV6-2/TRBV6-3,TRBJ2-5,15,.
ASSQQGTSAYNEQF,TRBV4-2,TRBJ2-1,14,.
ASSLRGTNEQY,TRBV5-6,TRBJ2-7,11,.
ASSLTGDLTEAF,TRBV5-1,TRBJ1-1,12,.
ASSPGLGAGGKETQY,TRBV7-2,TRBJ2-5,15,.
ASSGLLPGLAGEDEQF,TRBV25-1,TRBJ2-1,16,many
ASSVYRAGTDTQY,TRBV19,TRBJ2-3,13,.
ASSQDYGEATYEQY,TRBV4-3,TRBJ2-7,14,.
ASSVGSLRDRRSFGRYT,TRBV9,TRBJ1-2,17,.
ASSLGGTGVRGSYNSPLH,TRBV7-8,TRBJ1-6,18,.
ASSEGGGFETQY,TRBV7-9,TRBJ2-5,12,few
ATKEGRAETDTQY,TRBV10-3,TRBJ2-3,13,.
AWSGLGTNSLY,TRBV30,TRBJ2-7,11,.
ASSLRGWSSNQPQH,TRBV5-6,TRBJ1-5,14,once
ASSLSRRLNSPLH,TRBV28,TRBJ1-6,13,.
ASSSVGQGRPQH,TRBV27,TRBJ1-5,12,.
ASSPTGQGSQPQH,TRBV6-6,TRBJ1-5,13,.
ASSEVEQNQPQH,TRBV2,TRBJ1-5,12,.
AWRAGTGSWNTIY,TRBV30,TRBJ1-3,13,.
ASSLYDNQETQY,TRBV28,TRBJ2-5,12,few
ASSPRSGGTWETQY,TRBV3-1/TRBV3-2,TRBJ2-5,14,.
ASSRGQDSGNTIY,TRBV18,TRBJ1-3,13,.
ASSRGGPGELF,TRBV4-1,TRBJ2-2,11,once